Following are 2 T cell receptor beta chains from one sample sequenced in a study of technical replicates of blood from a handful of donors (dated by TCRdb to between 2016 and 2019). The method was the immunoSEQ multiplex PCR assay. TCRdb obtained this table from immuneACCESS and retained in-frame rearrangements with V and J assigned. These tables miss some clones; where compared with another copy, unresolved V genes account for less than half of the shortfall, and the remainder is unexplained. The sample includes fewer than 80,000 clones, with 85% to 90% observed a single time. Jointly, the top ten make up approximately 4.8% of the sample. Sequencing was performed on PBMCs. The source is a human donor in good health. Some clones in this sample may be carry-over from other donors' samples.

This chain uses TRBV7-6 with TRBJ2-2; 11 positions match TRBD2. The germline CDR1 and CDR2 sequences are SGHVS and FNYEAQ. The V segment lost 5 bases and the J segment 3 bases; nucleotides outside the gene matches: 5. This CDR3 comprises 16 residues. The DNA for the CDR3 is TGTGCCAGCAGCCCAACTAGCGGGAGCTACACCGGGGAGCTGTTTTTT. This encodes CASSPTSGSYTGELFF.

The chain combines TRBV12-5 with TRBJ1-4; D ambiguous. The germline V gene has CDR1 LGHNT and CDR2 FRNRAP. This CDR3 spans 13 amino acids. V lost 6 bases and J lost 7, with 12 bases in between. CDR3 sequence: CASGPRSGEKLFF. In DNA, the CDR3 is TGTGCTAGTGGGCCGAGGTCGGGTGAAAAACTGTTTTTT.